This T cell receptor (beta chain) comes out of a study of CD8 T cells in Susac syndrome. In its sample, this clonotype was seen a few times. TCR beta from blood CD8+ and CD4+ T cells was sequenced. Multiple sclerosis controls were treatment-naive patients with stable or active relapsing-remitting disease. In contrast to the negatively isolated CD8+ and CD4+ T cells, TEMRA cells were FACS-enriched. This CDR3 has 16 residues. V lost 2 bases to trimming and J lost 0 bases, with 13 bases between them. The germline V gene has CDR1 MNHEY and CDR2 SVGAGI. RNA amounts of roughly 0.5 to 1 ug underwent reverse transcription with random hexamers. Multiplex immunoSEQ PCR targeted 54 Vbeta and 13 Jbeta TCR beta segments. TCRdb analysed the immunoSEQ multiplex PCR reads with MiXCR anew, one entry per CDR3 protein. The repertoire holds 400,000 to 550,000 distinct CDR3 sequences, with approximately 85% as singletons.

The origin of this receptor is a human donor with multiple sclerosis. The sample was CD8+ T cells from PBMCs. The chain links TRBV6-5 to TRBJ1-2; D might be TRBD1 (5 bases). CDR3 bases: TGTGCCAGCAGTTACCAAACAGGAAAAGCTAACTATGGCTACACCTTC. As protein: CASSYQTGKANYGYTF.